What follows are 23 T cell receptor beta chains derived from one specimen sequenced in a study of control samples from healthy donors and cancer patients. The assay was immunoSEQ multiplex PCR, and TCRdb's table has in-frame clones only and misses some. The data show about 150,000 clones, about nine tenths seen once. The sample consisted of blood. All receptors come from a woman in her forties in good health.

This chain joins TRBV11-2 and TRBJ2-7; D unclear. Trimming removed 4 bases at V and 5 bases at J, with 15 bases between. This CDR3 is 14 amino acids long. Looked up from germline, CDR1 is SGHAT and CDR2 is FQNNGV. The DNA for the CDR3 is TGTGCCAGCAGCTCCAATACCTTCATAGACGAGCAGTACTTC. Amino acids: CASSSNTFIDEQYF.

This sequence joins TRBV6-5 and TRBJ1-2; D gene unclear. Trimming stripped 2 bases from V and 3 bases from J, with 10 bases between. Germline loops: CDR1 MNHEY, CDR2 SVGAGI. This CDR3 has 14 residues. The DNA for the CDR3 is TGTGCCAGCAGTTACGGAGGGTGGGACTATGGCTACACCTTC. It specifies CASSYGGWDYGYTF.

The chain uses TRBV5-3 and TRBJ1-2; no reliable D call. TRBV5-3 is known as an ORF, though its function is uncertain. The ends were cut back, 0 bases at V and 4 bases at J, with 7 bases in the middle. This CDR3 contains 13 residues. As DNA, the CDR3 is TGTGCCAGAAGCTTGGGATCCCCCTATGGCTACACCTTC. It yields the protein CARSLGSPYGYTF.

The genes are TRBV7-9 and TRBJ1-1; the D gene is possibly TRBD1 (5 bases). V gave up 1 base and J gave up 5 bases, with 11 bases separating them. The CDR3 extends over 14 amino acids. Germline V gene data show CDR1 as SEHNR and CDR2 as FQNEAQ (reference sequence). The CDR3 bases are TGTGCCAGCAGCTTAGTTGGGGGATGGACTGAAGCTTTCTTT. Protein sequence: CASSLVGGWTEAFF. Full variable domain (outside the CDR3, taken from reference TRBV7-9 and TRBJ1-1): DTGVSQNPRHKITKRGQNVTFRCDPISEHNRLYWYRQTLGQGPEFLTYFQNEAQLEKSRLLSDRFSAERPKGSFSTLEIQRTEQGDSAMYLCASSLVGGWTEAFFGQGTRLTVV.

The genes are TRBV3-1 (or the pseudogene TRBV3-2) and TRBJ1-6; no clear D gene. Germline CDR1 reads LGHDT; CDR2 reads YNNKEL (reference sequence). This CDR3 comprises 15 residues. Trimming took 0 bases from V and 9 from J, leaving 12 bases between them. The DNA of the CDR3 is TGTGCCAGCAGCCAAGAGGGTCCTCCGGGTTCACCCCTCCACTTT. It is translated as CASSQEGPPGSPLHF.

V usage is TRBV7-7 and J usage is TRBJ1-6; D call uncertain. The germline CDR1 and CDR2 sequences are SSHAT and FNYEAQ (reference sequence). The CDR3 runs to 16 residues. V lost 7 bases, J lost 0 bases, and 13 bases lay in between. The CDR3 is CASTEQSVSYNSPLHF. The CDR3 coding sequence is TGTGCCAGCACCGAACAGTCTGTCTCCTATAATTCACCCCTCCACTTT.

This chain joins TRBV18 and TRBJ2-2; the match to TRBD1 covers 11 bases. Germline lookup yields CDR1 KGHSH and CDR2 LQKENI. V shed 3 bases and J 4 bases; nucleotides not matched to a gene: 1. This CDR3 comprises 15 residues. CDR3 DNA sequence: TGTGCCAGCTCACCCGGGACAGGGGGCACCGGGGAGCTGTTTTTT. As protein: CASSPGTGGTGELFF.

The gene calls are TRBV2 and TRBJ2-5; TRBD2 aligns across 10 bases. This CDR3 comprises 17 residues. With 1 base clipped from V and 2 bases from J, the junction kept 7 bases outside the gene matches. From germline, CDR1 is SNHLY and CDR2 FYNNEI. The DNA of the CDR3 is TGTGCCAGCAGTGAAGACTCTCAACTAGCGGGGCAAGAGACCCAGTACTTC. Encoded protein: CASSEDSQLAGQETQYF.

The genes are TRBV19 and TRBJ1-5; D ambiguous. V was cut by 5 bases and J by 1 base, with 15 bases left in between. The CDR3 has 16 amino acids. The germline V gene encodes CDR1 LNHDA and CDR2 SQIVND (reference sequence). CDR3 loop: CASSGLVEGSNQPQHF. CDR3 bases: TGTGCCAGTAGTGGGTTGGTGGAAGGAAGCAATCAGCCCCAGCATTTT. Full variable domain (outside the CDR3, taken from reference TRBV19 and TRBJ1-5): DGGITQSPKYLFRKEGQNVTLSCEQNLNHDAMYWYRQDPGQGLRLIYYSQIVNDFQKGDIAEGYSVSREKKESFPLTVTSAQKNPTAFYLCASSGLVEGSNQPQHFGDGTRLSIL.

Only a few counts were recorded for this clone. The J gene is TRBJ2-3, the V gene TRBV2, with 9 bases fitting TRBD2. The CDR3 is 15 amino acids. V lost 7 bases and J lost 1; bases outside the gene matches: 6. Germline CDR1 reads SNHLY; CDR2 reads FYNNEI. CDR3 sequence (DNA): TGTGCCAGCACCGGGAGGACTAGCGGCACAGATACGCAGTATTTT. Translation gives CASTGRTSGTDTQYF.

The rearrangement uses TRBV5-1 and TRBJ1-4; maybe TRBD1 (5 bases). This CDR3 has 15 residues. Per the germline V gene, CDR1 is SGHRS and CDR2 is YFSETQ. V lost 0 bases and J lost 3, with 9 bases in between. The CDR3 region is CASSLVAGANEKLFF. DNA of the CDR3: TGCGCCAGCAGCTTGGTGGCGGGGGCTAATGAAAAACTGTTTTTT.

This sequence joins TRBV10-3 and TRBJ2-7; D uncertain. CDR1 and CDR2 (germline): ENHRY, SYGVKD. This CDR3 spans 12 amino acids. The V and J ends lost 0 bases and 12 bases respectively, with 12 bases between them. CDR3 sequence: CAISESAGWRYF. The CDR3 region has the DNA TGTGCCATCAGTGAGTCAGCCGGTTGGAGGTACTTC.

This chain uses TRBV5-5 with TRBJ1-5; TRBD1 agrees at 9 bases. Germline CDR1 SGHKS, CDR2 YYEKEE (reference sequence). V lost 2 bases, J lost 6 bases, and 3 bases stayed unmatched. The length of the CDR3 is 14 residues. CDR3 sequence: CASSLQGAGQPQHF. DNA of the CDR3: TGTGCCAGCAGCTTACAGGGGGCGGGTCAGCCCCAGCATTTT.

The chain couples TRBV6-5 to TRBJ1-1; no firm D call. Germline values: CDR1 MNHEY, CDR2 SVGAGI. This CDR3 comprises 11 residues. V was shortened by 5 bases and J by 2 bases, with 3 bases between the two germline ends. The CDR3 DNA reads TGTGCCAGCAGTCCAAACACTGAAGCTTTCTTT. Residues: CASSPNTEAFF.

The chain joins TRBV5-8 to TRBJ1-6; the D is unclear. Trimming took 6 bases from V and 9 from J, leaving 13 bases between them. Per the germline V gene, CDR1 is SGHTS and CDR2 is YDEGEE. This CDR3 has 13 residues. CDR3 protein: CASIRDRGSPLHF. CDR3 DNA: TGTGCCAGCATTCGGGATAGAGGTTCACCCCTCCACTTT.

The V and J genes are TRBV29-1 and TRBJ1-2; the D is unclear. This CDR3 spans 12 amino acids. V lost 5 bases and J 4 bases, leaving 11 bases between the germline ends. Germline loops: CDR1 SQVTM, CDR2 ANQGSEA. The CDR3 DNA sequence: TGCAGCGTTTCAGAGTGGTCCTATGGCTACACCTTC. Its protein is CSVSEWSYGYTF.

The gene calls are TRBV20-1 and TRBJ2-1; 9 bases fit TRBD2. Germline CDR1 is DFQATT and CDR2 is SNEGSKA (reference sequence). V lost 3 bases, J lost 2 bases, and 2 bases stayed unmatched. The CDR3 is made up of 14 amino acids. The CDR3 DNA reads as TGCAGTGCTAGTCCTAGCGGGGCCTACAATGAGCAGTTCTTC. It yields the protein CSASPSGAYNEQFF.

The chain uses TRBV19 and TRBJ1-1; a possible D gene is TRBD1 (5 bases). Between the trimmed V and J ends, which lost 3 bases and 6 bases, there was a span of 14 bases. Germline V gene lookup returns CDR1 LNHDA and CDR2 SQIVND (reference sequence). The CDR3 totals 14 residues. CDR3: CASSMGGGIPEAFF. CDR3 sequence (DNA): TGTGCCAGTAGTATGGGGGGGGGAATCCCTGAAGCTTTCTTT.

The V and J genes are TRBV11-2 and TRBJ2-7; TRBD1 agrees at 9 bases. After removal of 4 bases from V and 2 bases from J, the junction contained 6 bases not matched to a gene. Germline lookup yields CDR1 SGHAT and CDR2 FQNNGV. The CDR3 is made up of 15 amino acids. The CDR3 coding sequence is TGTGCCAGCAGCTCCGGGACAGGGAACCCCTACGAGCAGTACTTC. Amino acid sequence: CASSSGTGNPYEQYF.

The chain joins TRBV18 to TRBJ1-1; TRBD1 aligns across 11 bases. The CDR3 sequence is 17 residues long. Per the germline V gene, CDR1 is KGHSH and CDR2 is LQKENI. V was clipped by 0 bases and J by 4 bases; unmatched bases: 7. The CDR3 DNA is TGTGCCAGCTCACCACCCCGGCGGGGACAGGGGGGCACTGAAGCTTTCTTT. Protein: CASSPPRRGQGGTEAFF.

The chain is built from TRBV9 and TRBJ1-1; D is perhaps TRBD1 (6 bases). CDR3 size: 15 residues. The V and J ends lost 4 bases and 3 bases respectively, with 16 bases between them. In germline, CDR1 is SGDLS, CDR2 YYNGEE. CDR3 protein: CASSIVGGSDTEAFF. The CDR3 coding sequence is TGTGCCAGCAGCATAGTAGGGGGGTCGGACACTGAAGCTTTCTTT.

This chain connects TRBV20-1 to TRBJ1-2; TRBD1 matches 9 bases. The trim removed 5 bases at V and 12 bases at J, leaving 7 bases unmatched. Germline CDR1 DFQATT, CDR2 SNEGSKA (reference sequence). This CDR3 contains 11 residues. The CDR3 loop reads CSASQGARDTF. The CDR3 DNA reads as TGCAGTGCTTCACAGGGGGCTAGGGACACCTTC.

The CDR3 DNA follows: TGTGCCAGCATTCGGAGGGGAAACACTGAAGCTTTCTTT. As protein: CASIRRGNTEAFF. This chain links TRBV12-3 or TRBV12-4 with TRBJ1-1; tentatively, D is TRBD1 (5 bases). CDR3 length: 13 residues. With 7 bases removed from V and 2 bases from J, the gap between germline ends came to 11 bases.